Each of the 21 T cell receptor beta chains below was sequenced from the same sample in a study of cytomegalovirus exposure and HLA in healthy donors. The PCR had 60 Vbeta and 13 Jbeta primers. TCRdb keeps only in-frame clones here, not all; method: immunoSEQ multiplex PCR. Found here are approximately 64,000 clones, 77% of them singletons; the top ten hold approximately 4.7%. Sample: PBMCs. The receptors shown here come from a male donor in good health and CMV-seropositive.

The chain carries TRBV4-1 and TRBJ1-1; TRBD1 matches at 7 bases. V lost 3 bases to trimming and J lost 3 bases; unmatched junction nucleotides: 13. This CDR3 spans 17 amino acids. In germline, CDR1 is MGHRA, CDR2 YSYEKL. This CDR3 is CASSQVNLGGADTEAFF. Here the CDR3 DNA reads TGCGCCAGCAGCCAGGTTAATCTAGGGGGCGCGGACACTGAAGCTTTCTTT.

The chain joins TRBV11-2 to TRBJ2-3; 9 bases map to TRBD2. Unmatched junction bases numbered 10, after V lost 4 bases and J lost 2 bases. Germline V lookup: CDR1 SGHAT, CDR2 FQNNGV. There are 17 residues in the CDR3. The CDR3 sequence: CASSSKRSGGHTDTQYF. In nucleotides, the CDR3 is TGTGCCAGCAGCTCGAAGAGGAGCGGGGGGCACACAGATACGCAGTATTTT.

The chain recombines TRBV14 with TRBJ1-1; D unclear. The germline CDR1 and CDR2 sequences are SGHDN and FVKESK. Trimming took 4 bases from V and 5 from J, leaving 8 bases between them. This CDR3 region has 12 residues. In nucleotides, the CDR3 is TGTGCCAGCAGCCCCGGGAGAACTGAAGCTTTCTTT. The encoded protein is CASSPGRTEAFF.

This sequence joins TRBV16 and TRBJ1-2, with D perhaps matching TRBD1 (5 bases). Germline CDR1 reads KGHSY; CDR2 reads FQNENV. V lost 4 bases and J lost 1, with 19 bases in between. This CDR3 is 17 amino acids long. CDR3 residues: CASSRGSVGDYNYGYTF. CDR3 bases: TGTGCCAGCAGCCGAGGATCGGTTGGGGACTATAACTATGGCTACACCTTC. Together with reference TRBV16 and TRBJ1-2, the CDR3 gives the full variable domain: GEEVAQTPKHLVRGEGQKAKLYCAPIKGHSYVFWYQQVLKNEFKFLISFQNENVFDETGMPKERFSAKCLPNSPCSLEIQATKLEDSAVYFCASSRGSVGDYNYGYTFGSGTRLTVV.

The V and J genes are TRBV19 and TRBJ2-5; tentatively, D is TRBD1 (6 bases). TRBJ2-7 matches the DNA end more closely, so the J call is doubtful. The CDR3 contains 20 residues. Germline CDR1 is LNHDA and CDR2 is SQIVND (reference sequence). The CDR3: CASSNRAGTKWSGSSYEQYF. DNA for the CDR3: TGTGCCAGTAGTAATAGGGCCGGGACAAAGTGGAGTGGGAGCTCCTACGAGCAGTACTTC.

The chain carries TRBV11-2 and TRBJ1-2; 9 bases match TRBD1. The CDR3 sequence is 12 residues long. V lost 5 bases to trimming and J lost 14 bases; unmatched junction nucleotides: 9. Germline lookup yields CDR1 SGHAT and CDR2 FQNNGV. Here the CDR3 reads CASSIGQGFGTF. The CDR3 coding sequence is TGTGCCAGCAGCATCGGACAGGGGTTTGGTACCTTC.

V usage is TRBV5-4 and J usage is TRBJ2-7; 11 bases agree with TRBD2. The germline V gene has CDR1 SGHNT and CDR2 YYREEE (reference sequence). V lost 4 bases and J lost 1; bases outside the gene matches: 7. The CDR3 totals 16 residues. CDR3 in DNA: TGTGCCAGCAGCAAGGCTACTAGCGGGGGTTCCTACGAGCAGTACTTC. It translates to CASSKATSGGSYEQYF.

The chain couples TRBV4-1 to TRBJ1-2, with unresolved D. Germline loops: CDR1 MGHRA, CDR2 YSYEKL. The V and J ends lost 1 base and 4 bases respectively, with 13 bases between them. CDR3 length: 15 amino acids. CDR3 DNA: TGCGCCAGCAGCCAAGGCGAATCTTTAATCTATGGCTACACCTTC. Translation: CASSQGESLIYGYTF.

The chain uses TRBV5-1 and TRBJ2-7, with TRBD2 matching 12 bases. The trim removed 0 bases at V and 3 bases at J, leaving 1 base unmatched. Looked up from germline, CDR1 is SGHRS and CDR2 is YFSETQ. The length of the CDR3 is 15 residues. Here the CDR3 DNA reads TGCGCCAGCAGCTTGGGGACTAGCGGGGTCTACGAGCAGTACTTC. This encodes CASSLGTSGVYEQYF. Complete variable domain (other parts from reference TRBV5-1 and TRBJ2-7): KAGVTQTPRYLIKTRGQQVTLSCSPISGHRSVSWYQQTPGQGLQFLFEYFSETQRNKGNFPGRFSGRQFSNSRSEMNVSTLELGDSALYLCASSLGTSGVYEQYFGPGTRLTVT.

The chain carries TRBV29-1 and TRBJ2-1, with 8 bases matching TRBD1. Germline values: CDR1 SQVTM, CDR2 ANQGSEA. The CDR3 is made up of 15 amino acids. J gave up 5 bases and V 2 bases, and 8 bases lay outside the gene matches. CDR3 sequence: CSVEIYGTGNNEQFF. Here the CDR3 DNA reads TGCAGCGTTGAAATATATGGGACAGGAAACAATGAGCAGTTCTTC.

The J gene is TRBJ1-4, the V gene TRBV4-1; maybe TRBD1 (6 bases). Trimming shortened V by 1 base and J by 2 bases, and 8 bases separated the two germline ends. CDR1 is MGHRA and CDR2 is YSYEKL in the germline V gene. The CDR3 extends over 15 amino acids. The CDR3 DNA follows: TGCGCCAGCAGCCAAGGGGACACTACTAATGAAAAACTGTTTTTT. Protein: CASSQGDTTNEKLFF.

The chain uses TRBV7-9 and TRBJ2-1; 9 positions match TRBD1. Trimming removed 0 bases from V and 5 bases from J; junction bases left unmatched: 5. The CDR3 has 16 residues. Per the germline V gene, CDR1 is SEHNR and CDR2 is FQNEAQ (reference sequence). As DNA, the CDR3 is TGTGCCAGCAGCTTAGCAGGACAGGGGCTGAACAATGAGCAGTTCTTC. Translated: CASSLAGQGLNNEQFF.

The chain uses TRBV4-3 and TRBJ2-5, with 9 bases fitting TRBD1. V lost 0 bases, J lost 5 bases, and 1 base stayed unmatched. The CDR3 is 14 amino acids. Per the germline V gene, CDR1 is LGHNA and CDR2 is YSLEER. As DNA, the CDR3 is TGCGCCAGCAGCCAAGAGGGGACAGGGGAGACCCAGTACTTC. Its protein product is CASSQEGTGETQYF.

The chain uses TRBV6-1 and TRBJ2-1; 9 bases agree with TRBD2. Trimming cost V 8 bases and J 3 bases; bases outside gene matches: 8. Germline V gene sequence: CDR1 MNHNS, CDR2 SASEGT. This CDR3 has 15 residues. The CDR3 protein is CASPAISGGYNEQFF. The CDR3 region has the DNA TGTGCCAGCCCTGCGATTAGCGGGGGCTACAATGAGCAGTTCTTC.

The rearrangement joins TRBV5-1 to TRBJ1-6; 9 bases are shared with TRBD1. V trimming: 2 bases; J trimming: 10 bases; junction bases outside the gene matches: 7. CDR3 length: 15 residues. Germline V gene data show CDR1 as SGHRS and CDR2 as YFSETQ. The DNA of the CDR3 is TGCGCCAGCAGCTTAACCGGGACAGGGCGATCACCCCTCCACTTT. Amino acid sequence: CASSLTGTGRSPLHF.

V is TRBV5-4 and J is TRBJ1-1, with 10 bases that match TRBD1. The CDR3 extends over 13 amino acids. CDR1 is SGHNT and CDR2 is YYREEE in the germline V gene (reference sequence). The junction had 4 bases not matched to a gene; V was cut back by 4 bases and J by 7 bases. The CDR3 spells CASSLGQGIEAFF. CDR3 DNA sequence: TGTGCCAGCAGCCTGGGACAGGGGATTGAAGCTTTCTTT. The full variable domain, completed using reference TRBV5-4 and TRBJ1-1, is ETGVTQSPTHLIKTRGQQVTLRCSSQSGHNTVSWYQQALGQGPQFIFQYYREEENGRGNFPPRFSGLQFPNYSSELNVNALELDDSALYLCASSLGQGIEAFFGQGTRLTVV.

This sequence joins TRBV7-8 and TRBJ1-1; possible D gene TRBD1, 5 bases. Germline CDR1 reads SGHVS; CDR2 reads FQNEAQ. The CDR3 length is 12 residues. V lost 4 bases and J 6 bases, leaving 9 bases between the germline ends. CDR3 DNA sequence: TGTGCCAGCAGCTCAGGACACCCTGAAGCTTTCTTT. This translates into CASSSGHPEAFF. The full variable domain, its missing parts supplied by reference TRBV7-8 and TRBJ1-1, is GAGVSQSPRYKVAKRGQDVALRCDPISGHVSLFWYQQALGQGPEFLTYFQNEAQLDKSGLPSDRFFAERPEGSVSTLKIQRTQQEDSAVYLCASSSGHPEAFFGQGTRLTVV.

J is TRBJ2-7 and V is TRBV7-2; TRBD1 agrees at 7 bases. The CDR3 totals 16 residues. With V trimmed by 6 bases and J by 1 base, 12 bases remained unmatched. The V gene's germline CDR1 is SGHTA and CDR2 FQGNSA. The CDR3 bases are TGTGCCAGCAGTCTTAGGTCACAGGGGCTTTCCTACGAGCAGTACTTC. It translates to CASSLRSQGLSYEQYF.

The genes are TRBV4-3 and TRBJ2-7, with TRBD2 matching 7 bases. Losses at the gene ends were 0 bases for V and 5 bases for J; bases not matched to a gene: 4. The CDR3 contains 14 residues. Germline assignment: CDR1 LGHNA and CDR2 YSLEER. For the CDR3, the DNA is TGCGCCAGCAGCCAAGATGCGGGGGTCAACGAGCAGTACTTC. This sequence encodes CASSQDAGVNEQYF.

The chain joins TRBV2 to TRBJ1-1; unclear D gene. CDR1 is SNHLY, CDR2 FYNNEI, per germline. The CDR3 runs to 13 residues. Trimming cost V 2 bases and J 2 bases, with 6 bases left between them. The CDR3 nucleotides are TGTGCCAGCAGTGAACTACCAAACACTGAAGCTTTCTTT. Residues: CASSELPNTEAFF.

This clone was seen a single time. The rearrangement joins TRBV7-9 to TRBJ2-2; 7 nucleotides align to TRBD2. The V gene's germline CDR1 is SEHNR and CDR2 FQNEAQ (reference sequence). The trim removed 1 base at V and 5 bases at J, leaving 7 bases unmatched. The CDR3 extends over 16 amino acids. CDR3 amino acids: CASSLEAREGTGELFF. Written as DNA, the CDR3 is TGTGCCAGCAGCTTAGAGGCCAGGGAGGGAACCGGGGAGCTGTTTTTT.